These 17 T cell receptor beta chains share one sample of origin, sequenced in a study of T-cell memory formation after mild COVID-19. TCRdb reprocessed the 5' RACE reads with MiXCR, giving one entry per CDR3 protein. The sample has roughly 350,000 distinct CDR3 sequences; approximately 13% are singletons. The specimen was PBMCs or a T cell subset sorted from them (not recorded which). Receptor source: a man aged 18 to 30 who had mild COVID-19 (a few samples of this study predate the infection). Cell type and time point are not known.

V usage is TRBV5-6 and J usage is TRBJ2-7; the match to TRBD1 covers 11 bases. V lost 4 bases, J lost 7 bases, and 10 bases stayed unmatched. CDR1 is SGHDT, CDR2 YYEEEE, per germline. This CDR3 contains 15 residues. The DNA of the CDR3 is TGTGCCAGCAGCCGCGGACAGGGGGCAACGGGAGAGCAGTACGTC. This sequence encodes CASSRGQGATGEQYV.

This clonotype showed up just a few times. The DNA of the CDR3 is TGTGCCGGGAGAAACCGACCTAATTCTTCTGGCTACACCTTC. Protein product: CAGRNRPNSSGYTF. The rearrangement links TRBV6-5 to TRBJ1-2, with no clear D. This CDR3 has 14 residues. CDR1 and CDR2 from the germline V gene are MNHEY and SVGAGI. Between the trimmed V and J ends, which lost 11 bases and 7 bases, there was a span of 23 bases.

The chain recombines TRBV12-3 or TRBV12-4 with TRBJ2-3; the D gene could be TRBD1 or TRBD2 (5 bases each). With 8 bases removed from V and 5 bases from J, the gap between germline ends came to 11 bases. The CDR3 contains 12 residues. The CDR3 loop is CASLGVGDTQYF. The CDR3 DNA is TGTGCCAGCTTGGGGGTGGGAGATACGCAGTATTTT.

This clonotype was counted a few times. The chain is built from TRBV18 and TRBJ2-3; D is ambiguous. CDR1 and CDR2 (germline): KGHSH, LQKENI. The CDR3 totals 12 residues. Between the trimmed V and J ends, which lost 8 bases and 11 bases, there was a span of 17 bases. CDR3 nucleotides: TGTGCCAGCGCAACCCAATCGGTGGGGCAGTATTTT. It is translated as CASATQSVGQYF.

The sample holds many counts of this clonotype. The rearrangement links TRBV7-2 to TRBJ2-1; D may be TRBD1 (5 bases). This CDR3 spans 13 amino acids. Germline V CDR1 and CDR2: SGHTA, FQGNSA. The germline V and J ends were trimmed by 4 bases and 8 bases, with 12 bases remaining between them. CDR3 protein: CASSSAGHHEQFF. The CDR3 region has the DNA TGTGCCAGCAGCTCAGCAGGGCACCATGAGCAGTTCTTC.

The chain uses TRBV5-1 and TRBJ1-1; 7 positions agree with TRBD1. The germline V gene has CDR1 SGHRS and CDR2 YFSETQ. V gave up 3 bases and J gave up 6 bases; unmatched junction bases: 14. This CDR3 has 16 amino acids. DNA of the CDR3: TGCGCCAGCAGCTCCCCCGACAGGGTGGGCATTTCTGAAGCTTTCTTT. Translating gives CASSSPDRVGISEAFF.

This clonotype was recorded a few times. The V gene is TRBV29-1, the J gene TRBJ2-4; D is unclear. CDR1 SQVTM and CDR2 ANQGSEA come from the germline V gene. V lost 4 bases to trimming and J lost 4 bases, with 11 bases between them. The CDR3 is 13 residues long. Here the CDR3 reads CSVGIATKNIQYF. In DNA form, the CDR3 reads TGCAGCGTTGGGATAGCAACTAAAAACATTCAGTACTTC.

At least ten counts were recorded for this clonotype. The chain carries TRBV4-3 and TRBJ1-6, with unresolved D. Trimming took 0 bases from V and 14 from J, leaving 14 bases between them. The CDR3 loop spans 14 amino acids. Germline assignment: CDR1 LGHNA and CDR2 YSLEER. CDR3 sequence (DNA): TGCGCCAGCAGCCAAGAAAGGACCGAGCCGACCCTCCACTTT. This sequence encodes CASSQERTEPTLHF.

This clonotype was found many times. The chain is built from TRBV5-1 and TRBJ1-1, with TRBD1 identical over 7 bases. CDR3 length: 18 residues. Germline CDR1 and CDR2: SGHRS and YFSETQ. Trimming at V came to 0 bases and at J to 1 base, leaving 12 bases not matched to a gene. DNA for the CDR3: TGCGCCAGCAGCTTGGGTGCCCCGACAGGGAATACGAACACTGAAGCTTTCTTT. Translating gives CASSLGAPTGNTNTEAFF.

The CDR3 is CATSKTGASGNTIYF. CDR3 nucleotide sequence: TGTGCCACCAGCAAAACAGGGGCCTCTGGAAACACCATATATTTT. This sequence joins TRBV15 and TRBJ1-3; TRBD1 aligns across 7 bases. The ends lost 4 bases at V and 0 bases at J; junction bases unmatched: 3. This CDR3 is 15 amino acids long. The V gene's germline CDR1 is LNHNV and CDR2 YYDKDF (reference sequence).

This clonotype was picked up many times. This chain uses TRBV28 with TRBJ2-7; 7 bases are a match to TRBD1. The CDR3 spans 14 residues. V lost 1 base and J lost 3; bases outside the gene matches: 3. Germline V gene lookup returns CDR1 MDHEN and CDR2 SYDVKM. CDR3 DNA: TGTGCCAGCAGTTTATTCGGGACAGACTACGAGCAGTACGTC. Its translation: CASSLFGTDYEQYV.

The rearrangement joins TRBV29-1 to TRBJ2-2; maybe TRBD2 (6 bases). CDR1 and CDR2 (germline): SQVTM, ANQGSEA. The CDR3 totals 12 residues. CDR3 sequence: CTYRGTTGELFF. The DNA of the CDR3 is TGCACCTACCGGGGGACCACCGGGGAGCTGTTTTTT.

This clonotype was counted a few times. The rearrangement uses TRBV5-1 and TRBJ2-1; no definite D call. Trimming took off 1 base at V and 3 bases at J, with 14 bases between the two ends. Germline CDR1 SGHRS, CDR2 YFSETQ. CDR3 length equals 16 residues. For the CDR3, the DNA is TGCGCCAGCAGCTTGCTTGCAGAAAAATTCTACAATGAGCAGTTCTTC. Its translation is CASSLLAEKFYNEQFF.

J is TRBJ1-4 and V is TRBV11-2; D is unclear. V dropped 2 bases and J dropped 2 bases, with 15 bases sitting between them. CDR1 is SGHAT and CDR2 is FQNNGV in the germline V gene. The CDR3 is made up of 17 amino acids. This CDR3 reads CASSLRAGSKTNEKLFF. The CDR3 region has the DNA TGTGCCAGCAGCTTACGTGCGGGGAGTAAGACTAATGAAAAACTGTTTTTT. Looking up the rest from reference TRBV11-2 and TRBJ1-4 gives the full variable domain: EAGVAQSPRYKIIEKRQSVAFWCNPISGHATLYWYQQILGQGPKLLIQFQNNGVVDDSQLPKDRFSAERLKGVDSTLKIQPAKLEDSAVYLCASSLRAGSKTNEKLFFGSGTQLSVL.

This clonotype has just a few counts. V is TRBV6-2 or TRBV6-3 and J is TRBJ2-7, with D uncertain. The V and J ends lost 7 bases and 2 bases respectively, with 18 bases between them. The CDR3 spans 15 residues. In germline, CDR1 is MNHEY, CDR2 SVGEGT. The CDR3 region is CASTTPDSTTYEQYF. The CDR3 DNA is TGTGCCAGCACCACCCCCGATAGTACGACCTACGAGCAGTACTTC.

This chain connects TRBV12-5 to TRBJ2-7, with 10 bases that match TRBD1. Trimming took 6 bases from V and 3 from J; bases not matched to a gene: 11. The CDR3 spans 16 residues. The V gene's germline CDR1 is LGHNT and CDR2 FRNRAP. CDR3 sequence: CASGRRTGGILYEQYF. DNA of the CDR3: TGTGCTAGTGGCCGCCGGACAGGGGGGATTCTCTACGAGCAGTACTTC. The whole variable domain, filled in from reference TRBV12-5 and TRBJ2-7, reads DARVTQTPRHKVTEMGQEVTMRCQPILGHNTVFWYRQTMMQGLELLAYFRNRAPLDDSGMPKDRFSAEMPDATLATLKIQPSEPRDSAVYFCASGRRTGGILYEQYFGPGTRLTVT.

The table lists this clonotype with a few counts. The chain combines TRBV10-1 with TRBJ2-3; maybe TRBD2 (6 bases). CDR1 is WNHNN, CDR2 SYGVQD, per germline (reference sequence). The CDR3 runs 16 residues. V dropped 0 bases and J dropped 1 base, with 11 bases sitting between them. CDR3 amino acids: CASSESGLLRTDTQYF. The CDR3 bases are TGCGCCAGCAGTGAGTCGGGACTCTTGCGCACAGATACGCAGTATTTT.